This T cell receptor (beta chain) was sequenced in a study of T cells in Graves' hyperthyroidism and ophthalmopathy. Study at large: Upon initial diagnosis and before any treatment, peripheral blood was collected.

This clonotype is a singleton in its sample. Possible read error: a much larger clone is one base away. The conserved final phenylalanine or tryptophan is absent from the CDR3, which likely points to a read error. These patients, aged 18 to 65, had recently diagnosed hyperthyroidism lasting under 2 months. Researchers barred patients who had uncontrolled infection, other autoimmune disease, pregnancy or lactation. TCR beta CDR3 region amplification was performed from RNA transcripts. HTBI primers were used for first-round RT-PCR of the TCR CDR3. TCRdb independently ran MiXCR on the multiplex PCR reads; one entry per CDR3 protein. The sample holds more than 600,000 distinct CDR3 sequences, about 17% seen once. The germline V gene has CDR1 LGHDT and CDR2 YNNKEL (reference sequence). Trimming left V 3 bases short and J 3 bases short, with 12 bases between. This CDR3 is built from 14 residues.

Sequencing was carried out using blood. The clonotype comes from a man between 18 and 29 years old with Graves' hyperthyroidism. This rearrangement joins TRBV3-1 to TRBJ2-7; D gene ambiguous. The CDR3: CASSHSPSDYEQYL. The DNA of the CDR3 is TGTGCCAGCAGCCACTCCCCATCAGACTACGAGCAGTACCTC.